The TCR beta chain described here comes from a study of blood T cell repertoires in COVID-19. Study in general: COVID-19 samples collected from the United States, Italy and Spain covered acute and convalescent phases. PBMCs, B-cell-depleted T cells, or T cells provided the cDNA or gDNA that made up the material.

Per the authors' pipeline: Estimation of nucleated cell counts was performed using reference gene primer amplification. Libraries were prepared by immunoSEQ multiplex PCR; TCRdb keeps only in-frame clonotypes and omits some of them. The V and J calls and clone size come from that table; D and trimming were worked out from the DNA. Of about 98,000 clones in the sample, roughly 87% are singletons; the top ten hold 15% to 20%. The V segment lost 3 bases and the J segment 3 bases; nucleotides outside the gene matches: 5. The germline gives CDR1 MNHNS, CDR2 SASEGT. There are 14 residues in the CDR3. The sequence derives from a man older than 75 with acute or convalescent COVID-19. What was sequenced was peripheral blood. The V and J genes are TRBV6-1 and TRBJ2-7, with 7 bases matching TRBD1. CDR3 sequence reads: CASSDRDSNYEQYF. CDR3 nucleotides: TGTGCCAGCAGTGACCGGGACAGCAACTACGAGCAGTACTTC.